Listed below are T cell receptor beta chains from one sample, sequenced in a study of CD8 T cells in ankylosing spondylitis. A single record per CDR3 protein comes from TCRdb applying MiXCR to the 5' RACE reads. The top ten hold about 1% of the sample, which has around 450,000 distinct CDR3 sequences, approximately 26% seen once. The sequenced sample consisted of blood, either unsorted or a sorted T cell fraction (not recorded which). The receptors shown here come from a male donor with ankylosing spondylitis. The CDR3 runs from the conserved cysteine through the conserved F or W.

CDR3: CASSSGPERTEAFF
V: TRBV5-1
J: TRBJ1-1

CDR3: CASSDLGTGGNTEAFF
V: TRBV6-1
J: TRBJ1-1

CDR3: CASRPTRDGSEQFF
V: TRBV7-9
J: TRBJ2-1

CDR3: CASSFGQGGDEQYF
V: TRBV5-1
J: TRBJ2-7

CDR3: CASTLGEFTEAFF
V: TRBV5-1
J: TRBJ1-1

CDR3: CASRGGQVEKLFF
V: TRBV5-1
J: TRBJ1-4

CDR3: CASSIRGQFDEAFF
V: TRBV5-1
J: TRBJ1-1

CDR3: CASSSIRGHEQYF
V: TRBV27
J: TRBJ2-7

CDR3: CASRGDSNNSPLHF
V: TRBV2
J: TRBJ1-6

CDR3: CASSHPLRGNTEAFF
V: TRBV14
J: TRBJ1-1

CDR3: CSVALLALPYEQYF
V: TRBV29-1
J: TRBJ2-7

CDR3: CSARKGIIYGYTF
V: TRBV20-1
J: TRBJ1-2

CDR3: CSVEGDSGSWNEQFF
V: TRBV29-1
J: TRBJ2-1

CDR3: CASSQDWDRGFNEQYF
V: TRBV4-2
J: TRBJ2-7

CDR3: CASRPGTDYGYTF
V: TRBV12-3/TRBV12-4
J: TRBJ1-2

CDR3: CASSLPLGNEQFF
V: TRBV27
J: TRBJ2-1

CDR3: CSASIGSSYEQYF
V: TRBV20-1
J: TRBJ2-7

CDR3: CSAPLAGVGYEQYF
V: TRBV20-1
J: TRBJ2-7

CDR3: CASSPQRERGSREQFF
V: TRBV12-3/TRBV12-4
J: TRBJ2-1

CDR3: CASSQEGRVPGSPLHF
V: TRBV4-2
J: TRBJ1-6

CDR3: CASSPAWGESVLETQYF
V: TRBV3-1
J: TRBJ2-5

CDR3: CASSPDGSYGYTF
V: TRBV18
J: TRBJ1-2

CDR3: CASSQDSGTGTYEQYF
V: TRBV14
J: TRBJ2-7

CDR3: CASSATGKSNQPQHF
V: TRBV7-2
J: TRBJ1-5

CDR3: CAWRAKRRTGGPGELFF
V: TRBV30
J: TRBJ2-2